The clone carrying this T cell receptor (beta chain) was recorded many times. The data originate from a study of T cells in Graves' hyperthyroidism and ophthalmopathy. Germline V gene lookup returns CDR1 DFQATT and CDR2 SNEGSKA (reference sequence). V lost 6 bases and J 5 bases, leaving 19 bases between the germline ends. CDR3 length: 15 amino acids. Amplification of TCR beta CDR3 regions used RNA as the template. First-round RT-PCR with HTBI primers amplified the TCR CDR3 region. TCRdb fed the multiplex PCR reads into MiXCR, producing one record per CDR3 protein. The table has 550,000 to 650,000 distinct CDR3 sequences, around 15% seen once; the top ten hold about 15%.

The TCR was taken from a woman aged 40 to 50 with Graves' hyperthyroidism. The rearrangement links TRBV20-1 to TRBJ2-2; D is possibly TRBD1 or TRBD2 (5 bases each). The source material was blood. The CDR3 loop is CSAKTGTLGTGELFF. DNA for the CDR3: TGCAGTGCGAAAACCGGGACCCTCGGTACCGGGGAGCTGTTTTTT.